This T cell receptor (beta chain) is from a study of T cells in Graves' hyperthyroidism and ophthalmopathy (dated by TCRdb to between 2018 and 2021). Context from the whole study: Peripheral blood samples were taken at initial diagnosis, before any treatment was given. TCR V-J signatures able to tell the groups apart were searched for in a discovery cohort of 100 patients, of whom 43 had Graves' ophthalmopathy and some 60 had stable Graves' hyperthyroidism. The roughly 91 discovery patients were randomly split 7:3 into training and test sets. Prospective prediction of ophthalmopathy was tested in an independent validation cohort consisting of under 20 hyperthyroidism patients and more than 15 patients who later progressed to ophthalmopathy. After blood sampling, hyperthyroidism patients were treated with methimazole at a starting dose of 30 mg daily, and ophthalmopathy patients were treated with high-dose intravenous methylprednisolone. In addition, the study compared T-cell repertoires in thyroid tissue and in blood from several Graves' hyperthyroidism patients. The paper reports TCR Vbeta CDR3 sequencing of 135 peripheral blood samples: some 41 ophthalmopathy, under 80 hyperthyroidism and around 17 progressor patients.

General study outcomes and caveats: A 13 V-J signature model separated ophthalmopathy from stable hyperthyroidism, with 87.88% sensitivity and about 81% specificity in cross-validation and 80%/75% in testing. No statistical method was used to fix the sample size in advance, and group allocation was not hidden from the investigators. In validation, the model predicted progression to ophthalmopathy with 55% to 71% sensitivity and less than 75% specificity, a median of 6.5 months before onset. Most expanded thyroid clonotypes (frequency above 0.001) were also found in blood, which suggests that blood repertoires may mirror thyroid immune responses.

The CDR3 holds 12 amino acids from the cysteine to the phenylalanine. Of all the DNA, just the CDR3 is kept, 36 bases in frame from base 1. Via the germline V gene, CDR1 is SNHLY and CDR2 FYNNEI. Relative to germline, V is 7 bases shorter and J is 4 bases shorter, with 11 bases between their ends. This clonotype was seen many times. Which antigen it targets is not known. Base quality data are lacking; no much larger clone is found one base away. Moderately to severely active disease, a Clinical Activity Score of at least 3, a NOSPECS grade of at least 4, and a duration under 3 months were present in ophthalmopathy patients. The study excluded patients with uncontrolled infections, other autoimmune diseases, pregnancy or lactation. Diagnoses were based on clinical symptoms, serum thyroxine and TRAb, thyroid ultrasound and orbital computed tomography. PBMCs were isolated from more than 8 ml of fresh peripheral blood by Ficoll-Paque density gradient centrifugation. Trizol reagent was used to extract total RNA, and RNA quality was then checked on an Agilent 2100 Bioanalyzer.

The TCR beta CDR3 regions were amplified from the RNA transcripts. The first round of RT-PCR for the TCR CDR3 was performed with the HTBI primer set and the Qiagen OneStep RT-PCR kit. A second multiplex PCR round built the libraries, followed by size selection and purification. Libraries were sequenced paired-end with 100 bp reads on an Illumina HiSeq2000. The paper's processing steps were these. SOAPnuke was used to process the raw data, removing reads that contained adapters or uncalled bases, had a mean Phred below 15, or lacked an exact match to the constant primer or identifier. COPE v1.2.5 was used to merge high-quality paired reads, and clonotypes were defined as unique nucleotide sequences. MiTCR v1.1 was used to align the clonotypes against IMGT TRBV, TRBD and TRBJ reference segments. Only V-J combinations with frequency above 0.0001, covering about 99% of repertoires, were analysed. A TCS score was defined as the ratio between F50 (clonal expansion) and ExV (chaos), using BLOSUM62-based TCRdist between CDR3 peptides within each V-J. Welch's t-statistics and random forest reduced roughly 500 V-J features to around 14, which were used in a naive Bayes classifier (R e1071). In-frame beta chains were kept once TCRdb had trimmed the public reads at Q25 with fastp and called clones with MiXCR. Records with the same CDR3 protein are collapsed into one entry carrying the most frequent genes and DNA. For this entry, the V and J calls and clone size follow TCRdb and not the study's own pipeline. Counted in this sample were about 640,000 distinct CDR3 sequences; roughly 20% of them appeared once. The top ten clones comprise 30% to 40% of the sample.

The source of this sequence is a man aged 25-40 years with Graves' ophthalmopathy. The sample taken for sequencing was blood. The chain was built from TRBV2 and TRBJ2-7, with no confidently assigned D gene. The CDR3 is CASTALGYEQYF. The sequence in DNA is TGTGCCAGCACGGCCTTGGGTTACGAGCAGTACTTC.